This T cell receptor beta chain was documented in a study of T cells in localized non-small cell lung cancer. General study points: Detection in adjacent lung was observed for a median 57 of the top 100 tumor clones.

CDR3 size: 16 residues. CDR1 MDHEN and CDR2 SYDVKM come from the germline V gene. Losses at the gene ends were 6 bases for V and 3 bases for J; bases not matched to a gene: 7. Sequenced by immunoSEQ multiplex PCR; TCRdb stores in-frame clones only, minus some. The sample lists some 78,000 clones, about four fifths occurring once. A word on this clone: Its specificity is not known.

The source material was peripheral blood, sampled before any cancer treatment. This chain links TRBV28 with TRBJ2-2, with 10 nucleotides matching TRBD1. This TCR was sampled from a man aged 35-75 years with stage I lung adenocarcinoma. CDR3 nucleotide sequence: TGTGCCAGCAGCCAATTTGGGACAGGGGACACCGGGGAGCTGTTTTTT. It encodes CASSQFGTGDTGELFF.